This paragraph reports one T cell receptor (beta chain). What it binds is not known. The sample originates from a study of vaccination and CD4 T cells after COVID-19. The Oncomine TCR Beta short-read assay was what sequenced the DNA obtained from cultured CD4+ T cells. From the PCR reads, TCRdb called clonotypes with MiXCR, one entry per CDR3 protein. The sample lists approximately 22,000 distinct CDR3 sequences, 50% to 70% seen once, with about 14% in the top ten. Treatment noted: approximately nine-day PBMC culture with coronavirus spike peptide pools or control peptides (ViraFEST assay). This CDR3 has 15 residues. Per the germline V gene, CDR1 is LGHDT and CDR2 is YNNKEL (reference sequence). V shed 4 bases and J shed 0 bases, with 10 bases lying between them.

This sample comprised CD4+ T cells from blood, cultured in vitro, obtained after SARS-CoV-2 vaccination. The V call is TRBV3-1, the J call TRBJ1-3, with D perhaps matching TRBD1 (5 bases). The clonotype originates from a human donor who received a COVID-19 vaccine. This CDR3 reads CASSRNRYSGNTIYF. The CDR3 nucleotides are TGTGCCAGCAGCCGGAACAGGTACTCTGGAAACACCATATATTTT.